This TCR beta chain was sequenced during a study of T cell responses to AZD1222 COVID-19 vaccine. Study results and limitations: White British donors predominated, females outnumbered males, and clonal diversity was possibly underestimated. At baseline, seropositivity was found in only a handful of AZD1222 recipients. The breadth and depth of Spike-specific TCRs increased once two AZD1222 doses had been given. Across spike, vaccine-associated CD4 TCRs were found, dominant at 160-218 and 743-854.

V shed 10 bases and J shed 1 base, with 10 bases lying between them. Per the germline V gene, CDR1 is MDHEN and CDR2 is SYDVKM. This CDR3 has 12 amino acids. This table comes from immunoSEQ multiplex PCR, and its TCRdb copy is limited to in-frame clones, with some not included. The table has roughly 100,000 clones, around nine tenths seen once; the top ten hold about 2.3%. Remarks on this clone: The target antigen is unknown.

The sequenced sample was peripheral blood, obtained on day 0 of AZD1222 vaccination. The chain uses TRBV28 and TRBJ1-1; D might be TRBD1 (5 bases). This receptor was identified in an adult in good health. The CDR3 spells CAIRGQNTEAFF. The CDR3 nucleotides read TGTGCCATCCGAGGACAGAACACTGAAGCTTTCTTT. Filled out from reference TRBV28 and TRBJ1-1, the complete variable domain reads DVKVTQSSRYLVKRTGEKVFLECVQDMDHENMFWYRQDPGLGLRLIYFSYDVKMKEKGDIPEGYSVSREKKERFSLILESASTNQTSMYLCAIRGQNTEAFFGQGTRLTVV.